The text below deals with one T cell receptor beta chain. Its antigen is not identified. The CDR3 extends 3 residues past the end of the read, so its final part is completed from the germline J gene. The V segment lost 5 bases and the J segment 5 bases; nucleotides outside the gene matches: 18. Germline-derived CDR1 and CDR2 are LNHDA and SQIVND (reference sequence). This CDR3 is built from 18 residues. Profiled with immunoSEQ multiplex PCR; TCRdb holds only in-frame clones, not every one. This sample's table has some 25,000 clones. The sample originates from a study of T cells in women clearing cervical HPV infection. Notes on the study in general: Controls had more TRBV6-7 (0.16%) than cases (roughly 0.11%).

The source is a woman between 18 and 70 years old with a cervical HPV16 infection that either progressed to CIN3+ or cleared (not recorded which). Sequences were obtained from blood buffy coat. This chain uses TRBV19 with TRBJ2-3; 8 nucleotides align to TRBD2. The sequenced part of the CDR3 DNA is TGTGCCAGTAGTTCCCCGCCCAGACTTGGCGGGAGGAAAGATACG. As protein: CASSSPPRLGGRKDT. The whole CDR3 sequence is CASSSPPRLGGRKDTQYF.